The sequence of this T cell receptor (beta chain) was determined in a study of beta chain features in type 1 diabetes. Study at large: Taken together, all samples contributed 107,917,701 examined sorted cells.

This clone was observed a few times. Its antigen is as yet unknown. The CDR3 is 13 residues long. The V gene's germline CDR1 is MNHEY and CDR2 SMNVEV (reference sequence). J gave up 5 bases and V 2 bases, and 2 bases lay outside the gene matches. TCRB transcripts that were expressed got sequenced, as all of the isolated RNA had been reverse transcribed. Repertoires were generated with immunoSEQ multiplex PCR, while TCRdb's copy carries only in-frame clones and drops some. The sample holds around 360,000 clones, around 12% seen once. Study findings and constraints: TCRB CDR3s from Type 1 diabetes patients were moderately but significantly shorter in all four CD4+ subsets.

This chain joins TRBV27 and TRBJ2-5; TRBD1 matches at 7 bases. This clonotype was sampled from a woman between 18 and 29 years old with type 1 diabetes. Sequencing was performed on naive CD4+ T cells from blood. The CDR3 bases are TGTGCCAGCAGTTTAACAGGGGAGGAGACCCAGTACTTC. Translation: CASSLTGEETQYF.